The 5 T cell receptor beta chains below come from one sample, sequenced in a study of T cell responses to AZD1222 COVID-19 vaccine. TCRdb's table, derived via immunoSEQ multiplex PCR, lists solely in-frame clones and lacks some. In the table there are approximately 110,000 clones, 89% of which are singletons. The starting material was peripheral blood, obtained 28 days after the second AZD1222 dose. These receptors originate from an adult who received the AZD1222 COVID-19 vaccine.

The V and J genes are TRBV2 and TRBJ1-6; tentative D call: TRBD1 (6 bases). CDR3 length: 15 residues. Trimming took off 8 bases at V and 9 bases at J, with 20 bases between the two ends. Germline-derived CDR1 and CDR2 are SNHLY and FYNNEI. The CDR3: CASAKQGSFSSPLHF. In DNA form, the CDR3 reads TGTGCCAGCGCCAAACAGGGAAGCTTTTCTTCACCCCTCCACTTT.

This rearrangement joins TRBV6-5 to TRBJ2-7, with TRBD1 as a possible D gene (5 bases). Deletions cut 2 bases from V and 7 bases from J, with 9 bases between. This CDR3 region has 12 residues. Germline lookup yields CDR1 MNHEY and CDR2 SVGAGI. The CDR3 sequence: CASSYRGSEQYF. The CDR3 region has the DNA TGTGCCAGCAGTTACAGGGGTAGTGAGCAGTACTTC.

This clone came up a few times. V gene TRBV6-1 combines with J gene TRBJ2-2; D call uncertain. The V and J ends lost 3 bases and 1 base respectively, with 3 bases between them. Germline values: CDR1 MNHNS, CDR2 SASEGT. CDR3 size: 13 residues. The CDR3 region has the DNA TGTGCCAGCAGTGAGGGGAACACCGGGGAGCTGTTTTTT. It encodes CASSEGNTGELFF.

The rearrangement uses TRBV7-2 and TRBJ2-4; D is unresolved. There are 11 residues in the CDR3. Germline V lookup: CDR1 SGHTA, CDR2 FQGNSA. V was clipped by 5 bases and J by 6 bases, with 5 bases between them. CDR3 DNA: TGTGCCAGCAGCGCCCGAAACATTCAGTACTTC. Protein: CASSARNIQYF.

The V call is TRBV14, the J call TRBJ2-7; D not resolved. The CDR3 is made up of 16 amino acids. V dropped 4 bases and J dropped 3 bases, with 19 bases sitting between them. Germline assignment: CDR1 SGHDN and CDR2 FVKESK. In DNA form, the CDR3 reads TGTGCCAGCAGCCTAGGGCCGTTAAACAACGGCTACGAGCAGTACTTC. This gives the protein CASSLGPLNNGYEQYF.